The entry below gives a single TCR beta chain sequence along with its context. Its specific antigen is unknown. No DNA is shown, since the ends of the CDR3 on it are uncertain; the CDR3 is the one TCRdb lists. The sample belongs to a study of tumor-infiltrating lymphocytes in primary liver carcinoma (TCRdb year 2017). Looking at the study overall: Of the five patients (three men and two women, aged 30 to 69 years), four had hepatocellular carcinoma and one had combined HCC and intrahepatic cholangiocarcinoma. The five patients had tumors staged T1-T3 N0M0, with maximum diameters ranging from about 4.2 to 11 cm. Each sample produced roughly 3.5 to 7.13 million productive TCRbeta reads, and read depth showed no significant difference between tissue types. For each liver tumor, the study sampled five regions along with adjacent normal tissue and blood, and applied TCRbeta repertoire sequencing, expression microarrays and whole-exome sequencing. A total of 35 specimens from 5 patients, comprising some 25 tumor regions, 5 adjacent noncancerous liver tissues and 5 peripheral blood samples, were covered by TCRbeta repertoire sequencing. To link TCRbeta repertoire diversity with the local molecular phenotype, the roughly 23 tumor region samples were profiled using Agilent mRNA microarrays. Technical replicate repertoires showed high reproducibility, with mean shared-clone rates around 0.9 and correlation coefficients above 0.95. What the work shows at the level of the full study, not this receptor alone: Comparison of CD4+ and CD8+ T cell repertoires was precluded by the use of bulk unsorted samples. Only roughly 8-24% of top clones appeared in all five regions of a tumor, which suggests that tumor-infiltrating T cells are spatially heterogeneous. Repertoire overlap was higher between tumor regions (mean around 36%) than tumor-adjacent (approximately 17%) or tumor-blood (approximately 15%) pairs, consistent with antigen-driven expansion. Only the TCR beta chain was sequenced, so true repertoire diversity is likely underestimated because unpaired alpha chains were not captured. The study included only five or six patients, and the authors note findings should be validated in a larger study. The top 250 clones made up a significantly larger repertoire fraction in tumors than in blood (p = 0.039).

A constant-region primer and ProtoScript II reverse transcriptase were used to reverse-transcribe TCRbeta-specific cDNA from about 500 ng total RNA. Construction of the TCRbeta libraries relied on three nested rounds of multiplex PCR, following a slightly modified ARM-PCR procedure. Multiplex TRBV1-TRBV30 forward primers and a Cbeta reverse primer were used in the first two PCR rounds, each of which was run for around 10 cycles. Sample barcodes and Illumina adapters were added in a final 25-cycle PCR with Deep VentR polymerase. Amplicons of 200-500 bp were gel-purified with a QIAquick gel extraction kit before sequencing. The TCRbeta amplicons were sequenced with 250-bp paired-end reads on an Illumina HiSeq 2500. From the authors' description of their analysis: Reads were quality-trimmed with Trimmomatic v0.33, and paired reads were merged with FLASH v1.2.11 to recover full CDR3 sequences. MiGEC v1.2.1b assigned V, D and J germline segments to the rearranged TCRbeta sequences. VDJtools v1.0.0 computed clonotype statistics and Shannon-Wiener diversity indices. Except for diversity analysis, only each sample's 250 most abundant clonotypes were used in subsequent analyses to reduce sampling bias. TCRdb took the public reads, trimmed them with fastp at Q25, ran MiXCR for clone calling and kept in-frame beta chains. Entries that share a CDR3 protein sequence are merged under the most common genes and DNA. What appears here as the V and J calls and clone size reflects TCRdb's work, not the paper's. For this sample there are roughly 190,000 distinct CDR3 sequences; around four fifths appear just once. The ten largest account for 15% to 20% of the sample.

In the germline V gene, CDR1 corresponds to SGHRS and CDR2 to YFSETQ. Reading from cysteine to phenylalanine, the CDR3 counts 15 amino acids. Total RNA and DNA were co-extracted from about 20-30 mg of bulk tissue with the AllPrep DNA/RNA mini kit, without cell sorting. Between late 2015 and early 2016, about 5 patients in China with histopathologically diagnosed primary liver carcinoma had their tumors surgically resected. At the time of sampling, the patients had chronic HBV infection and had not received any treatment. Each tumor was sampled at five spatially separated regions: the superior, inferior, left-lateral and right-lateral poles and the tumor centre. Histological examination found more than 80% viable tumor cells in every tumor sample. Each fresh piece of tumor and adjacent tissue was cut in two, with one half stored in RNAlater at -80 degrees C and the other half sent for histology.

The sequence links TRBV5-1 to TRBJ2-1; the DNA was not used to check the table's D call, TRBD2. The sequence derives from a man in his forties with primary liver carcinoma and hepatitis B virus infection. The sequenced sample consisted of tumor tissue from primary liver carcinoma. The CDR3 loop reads CASSSVASGSYEQLF.